The 23 T cell receptor beta chains below were found in one sample sequenced in a study of low-dose radiotherapy and immunotherapy resistance in tumors. Stated time point: after trial treatment. This sample's treatment: LDRT plus nivolumab, ipilimumab, low-dose cyclophosphamide and aspirin (RACIN trial). Primers targeting TRAV and TRBV primed first-strand cDNA, covering alpha and beta chains. Amplification, which lasted roughly 20 PCR cycles, used a constant-region primer and V-primer adapter to amplify TCRs. TCRdb called the reads again in MiXCR, with one record for every CDR3 protein. The repertoire holds 30,000 to 45,000 distinct CDR3 sequences, with around 21% as singletons. The starting material was PBMCs, obtained after low-dose radiotherapy plus immunotherapy. The receptors derive from a female donor with ovarian cancer.

This clonotype was recorded at least ten times. V gene TRBV15 combines with J gene TRBJ1-2, with a weak D call TRBD1 (5 bases). The CDR3 spans 13 residues. Trimming shortened V by 3 bases and J by 2 bases, and 7 bases separated the two germline ends. From germline, CDR1 is LNHNV and CDR2 YYDKDF (reference sequence). The CDR3 loop reads CATSSRDNYGYTF. Written as DNA, the CDR3 is TGTGCCACCAGCAGCCGGGACAACTATGGCTACACCTTC.

This clonotype has at least ten counts. CDR3 protein: CASSPEGQSNQPQHF. The CDR3 DNA follows: TGTGCCAGCTCACCGGAGGGACAGAGCAATCAGCCCCAGCATTTT. The chain recombines TRBV18 with TRBJ1-5; 7 bases line up with TRBD1. The CDR3 extends over 15 amino acids. J was trimmed by 1 base and V by 3 bases; bases with no gene match: 3. Germline loops: CDR1 KGHSH, CDR2 LQKENI.

This clonotype was observed at least ten times. This chain uses TRBV12-3 or TRBV12-4 with TRBJ2-2; a weak D match, TRBD1 (6 bases). Trimming pared 6 bases from V and 5 bases from J, leaving 16 bases between. This CDR3 has 15 amino acids. The CDR3 DNA sequence: TGTGCCAGCAGCCCTGGACAGTCCAGAACCGGGGAGCTGTTTTTT. Amino acids: CASSPGQSRTGELFF.

This clonotype showed up many times. V and J are TRBV30 and TRBJ2-7; a weak D match, TRBD1 (6 bases). V was trimmed by 0 bases and J by 12 bases, leaving 18 bases between them. There are 13 residues in the CDR3. CDR1 is GTSNPN, CDR2 SVGIG, per germline (reference sequence). CDR3 amino acids: CAWSVGPGDPRYF. The CDR3 DNA is TGTGCCTGGAGTGTAGGGCCAGGGGACCCTAGGTACTTC.

This clonotype was recorded many times. This chain connects TRBV19 to TRBJ2-2; D is uncertain. The V end lost 3 bases, the J end lost 6 bases, and 14 bases lay between the germline ends. The CDR3 runs 15 residues. Germline CDR1 LNHDA, CDR2 SQIVND (reference sequence). The CDR3 coding sequence is TGTGCCAGTAGTATTGGGGTCCTACGTCCCGGGGAGCTGTTTTTT. This codes for CASSIGVLRPGELFF.

This clonotype was found many times. The V and J genes are TRBV6-5 and TRBJ2-5; 12 nucleotides align to TRBD2. The CDR3 is 14 amino acids. The V gene's germline CDR1 is MNHEY and CDR2 SVGAGI. With V trimmed by 6 bases and J by 6 bases, 5 bases remained unmatched. The CDR3 spells CASRGLAGSKTQYF. CDR3 DNA sequence: TGTGCCAGCAGAGGACTAGCGGGGTCGAAGACCCAGTACTTC.

This clonotype occurred many times. V is TRBV7-3 and J is TRBJ1-5; D is uncertain. Germline V lookup: CDR1 SGHTA, CDR2 FQGTGA. The CDR3 covers 13 residues. With 5 bases removed from V and 4 bases from J, the gap between germline ends came to 9 bases. The CDR3: CASSQSENQPQHF. The CDR3 bases are TGTGCCAGCAGCCAATCGGAAAATCAGCCCCAGCATTTT.

This clonotype was seen repeatedly, ten times or more. The chain combines TRBV11-2 with TRBJ2-1; TRBD2 aligns across 9 bases. The trim removed 8 bases at V and 4 bases at J, leaving 6 bases unmatched. The CDR3 is 14 amino acids. Germline V gene sequence: CDR1 SGHAT, CDR2 FQNNGV. CDR3 residues: CASGIAGVYNEQFF. CDR3 sequence (DNA): TGTGCCAGCGGGATAGCGGGAGTGTACAATGAGCAGTTCTTC.

This clonotype has at least ten counts. The chain joins TRBV5-4 to TRBJ2-5; TRBD1 aligns across 7 bases. The CDR3 is 13 amino acids. V shed 3 bases, J shed 2 bases, and the junction held 1 base outside the gene matches. Germline V gene sequence: CDR1 SGHNT, CDR2 YYREEE (reference sequence). The CDR3 DNA is TGTGCCAGCAGCTGGGACAGACAAGAGACCCAGTACTTC. As protein: CASSWDRQETQYF.

Only a few counts were recorded for this clonotype. The rearrangement joins TRBV5-1 to TRBJ2-1; D might be TRBD2 (5 bases). Trimming took 1 base from V and 0 from J, leaving 8 bases between them. The CDR3 extends over 15 amino acids. The germline CDR1 and CDR2 sequences are SGHRS and YFSETQ. The CDR3 nucleotides read TGCGCCAGCAGCTTGATGGCGGGCTCCTACAATGAGCAGTTCTTC. Amino acid sequence: CASSLMAGSYNEQFF.

Remarks on this clonotype: A far larger clone lies a single base away; this is likely a read error. The rearrangement links TRBV20-1 to TRBJ2-1, with 9 bases fitting TRBD1. CDR3 length: 13 amino acids. Germline loops: CDR1 DFQATT, CDR2 SNEGSKA (reference sequence). V lost 6 bases, J lost 10 bases, and 10 bases stayed unmatched. CDR3 in DNA: TGCAGTGCGCCGGGACAGGGTTCCTACGAGCAGTTCTTC. It translates to CSAPGQGSYEQFF.

This clonotype was seen repeatedly, ten times or more. The V gene is TRBV2, the J gene TRBJ2-1; D tentatively reads TRBD1 or TRBD2 (7 bases each). Germline CDR1 SNHLY, CDR2 FYNNEI. The CDR3 has 15 residues. V shed 7 bases and J shed 9 bases, with 22 bases lying between them. CDR3: CASTQGGVPNGEQFF. CDR3 bases: TGTGCCAGCACCCAGGGGGGGGTCCCTAACGGTGAGCAGTTCTTC.

The chain has TRBV6-8 and TRBJ2-5; D not resolved. Germline CDR1 MNHGY, CDR2 SAAAGT. Trimming removed 7 bases from V and 0 bases from J, with 3 bases in between. There are 11 residues in the CDR3. The DNA for the CDR3 is TGTGCCAGCATGTACCAAGAGACCCAGTACTTC. It is translated as CASMYQETQYF.

A word on this clonotype: A read error may account for a junction end that differs from germline. This rearrangement joins TRBV29-1 to TRBJ2-7, with TRBD2 as a possible D gene (5 bases). Per the germline V gene, CDR1 is SQVTM and CDR2 is ANQGSEA. CDR3 length: 12 amino acids. CDR3 coding DNA: TGCAGCGTTGCCAGAGGGCCCTACGAGCTGTACTTC. Translated, it gives CSVARGPYELYF.

This clonotype was seen many times. This rearrangement joins TRBV6-1 to TRBJ1-1; no clear D. CDR1 is MNHNS, CDR2 SASEGT, per germline. The CDR3 has 15 residues. With 1 base removed from V and 0 bases from J, the gap between germline ends came to 9 bases. The CDR3 coding sequence is TGTGCCAGCAGTGAAGTAGCCACTTTGAACACTGAAGCTTTCTTT. It specifies CASSEVATLNTEAFF.

This clonotype was detected ten times or more. V is TRBV6-8 and J is TRBJ2-1; D unclear. CDR3 size: 13 residues. CDR1 and CDR2 from the germline V gene are MNHGY and SAAAGT. Between the trimmed V and J ends, which lost 6 bases and 5 bases, there was a span of 11 bases. CDR3 amino acids: CASSLWGNNEQFF. The CDR3 DNA reads TGTGCCAGCAGCCTTTGGGGAAACAATGAGCAGTTCTTC.

V is TRBV29-1 and J is TRBJ2-6; D gene ambiguous. Trimming took 7 bases from V and 0 from J, leaving 7 bases between them. The germline V gene encodes CDR1 SQVTM and CDR2 ANQGSEA. The CDR3 sequence is 13 residues long. CDR3 protein: CSGRFSGANVLTF. The DNA for the CDR3 is TGCAGCGGCAGGTTCTCTGGGGCCAACGTCCTGACTTTC.

This clonotype has at least ten counts. The chain is built from TRBV20-1 and TRBJ1-1, with 11 bases identical to TRBD1. CDR3 length equals 12 residues. Germline V gives CDR1 DFQATT, CDR2 SNEGSKA (reference sequence). With 5 bases clipped from V and 7 bases from J, the junction kept 3 bases outside the gene matches. The CDR3 spells CSAGQGASEAFF. The CDR3 nucleotides read TGCAGTGCTGGACAGGGGGCGAGTGAAGCTTTCTTT.

This clonotype was picked up many times. The chain is built from TRBV30 and TRBJ2-3, with 7 nucleotides matching TRBD1. V was pared by 3 bases and J by 5 bases, with 11 bases of the junction left unmatched. In germline, CDR1 is GTSNPN, CDR2 SVGIG (reference sequence). This CDR3 has 15 amino acids. CDR3 in DNA: TGTGCCTGGAGACAGGGGTTAAGGGGACGAGATACGCAGTATTTT. Translated, it gives CAWRQGLRGRDTQYF. Combining the CDR3 with reference TRBV30 and TRBJ2-3 gives the whole variable domain SQTIHQWPATLVQPVGSPLSLECTVEGTSNPNLYWYRQAAGRGLQLLFYSVGIGQISSEVPQNLSASRPQDRQFILSSKKLLLSDSGFYLCAWRQGLRGRDTQYFGPGTRLTVL.

This clonotype was detected many times. The gene calls are TRBV12-5 and TRBJ2-3; D is unclear. V lost 1 base, J lost 7 bases, and 6 bases lay in between. The CDR3 is 12 residues long. Germline CDR1 reads LGHNT; CDR2 reads FRNRAP. In nucleotides, the CDR3 is TGTGCTAGTGGTTTGGAGGGATATACGCAGTATTTT. As protein: CASGLEGYTQYF.

Of note for this clonotype: This likely came from a read error, as a far larger clone is one base away. The genes are TRBV26 and TRBJ1-2. TRBV26 is given as a pseudogene. The CDR3 runs to 12 residues. The chain's CDR3 is CAGSSAQVGYTF. The CDR3 DNA reads as TGTGCCGGCAGTTCCGCTCAGGTTGGCTACACCTTC.

The chain links TRBV18 to TRBJ2-1, with 8 bases that match TRBD2. Germline CDR1 is KGHSH and CDR2 is LQKENI. The V gene end was trimmed by 1 base and the J gene end by 5 bases; junction bases not matched to a gene: 4. The CDR3 runs 15 residues. The CDR3 here is CASSPLAGGHNEQFF. DNA for the CDR3: TGTGCCAGCTCACCACTGGCGGGAGGACACAATGAGCAGTTCTTC.

This clonotype occurred many times. The J gene is TRBJ1-2, the V gene TRBV5-1, with TRBD1 as a possible D gene (6 bases). CDR1 and CDR2 (germline): SGHRS, YFSETQ. The CDR3 totals 16 residues. V lost 0 bases, J lost 8 bases, and 20 bases lay in between. This CDR3 is CASSLDGTPERGGYTF. The CDR3 nucleotides are TGCGCCAGCAGCTTGGACGGGACACCGGAACGAGGGGGCTACACCTTC.